The clone carrying this T cell receptor (beta chain) was picked up one time. The table came from immunoSEQ multiplex PCR; TCRdb's copy has only in-frame clones and leaves some out. The table includes about 51,000 clones, 86% detected once. The sample comes from a study of blood T cell repertoires in COVID-19. In germline, CDR1 is MDHEN, CDR2 SYDVKM. The junction had 5 bases not matched to a gene; V was cut back by 2 bases and J by 0 bases. This CDR3 has 16 amino acids. The rearrangement joins TRBV28 to TRBJ2-3, with 7 positions matching TRBD1. Specimen: peripheral blood. This sequence originates from a man aged 60-69 years with acute or convalescent COVID-19. CDR3 in DNA: TGTGCCAGCAGTTTAGGGGGACAGCCAAGCACAGATACGCAGTATTTT. It specifies CASSLGGQPSTDTQYF.